This T cell receptor (beta chain) was captured by sequencing in a study of regulatory T cells in long-lasting Graves disease. Study information: Graves' patients who were just diagnosed had used antithyroid drugs for under 3 months. Points from the study as a whole: With persistent disease, TRBV28, TRBJ1-2 and TRBJ2-5 were the favored segments.

Construction of TCR beta libraries relied on iRepertoire HTBI primers and on Arm-PCR targeting CDR3 regions. TCRdb processed the multiplex PCR reads anew with MiXCR; each CDR3 protein has one entry. The table records some 400,000 distinct CDR3 sequences, about 15% of them present only once. There are many counts of this clonotype. Its antigen is unidentified. The time point here: newly diagnosed GD, antithyroid drugs for less than 3 months. PBMC RNA served as the TCR library source. Recruitment took place at an endocrinology department in Xi'an, China. The CDR3 is 18 amino acids. Looked up from germline, CDR1 is MNHNS and CDR2 is SASEGT. The V end was cut by 2 bases, the J end by 1 base, with 15 bases between. These same records also appear under a second study, on T cells in Graves' hyperthyroidism and ophthalmopathy.

Sequencing used peripheral blood mononuclear cells (PBMCs), obtained at new diagnosis, from a patient treated with antithyroid drugs. The rearrangement links TRBV6-1 to TRBJ1-6, with D perhaps matching TRBD1 (6 bases). This clonotype originated in a woman in her twenties or thirties with Graves disease. The CDR3 bases are TGTGCCAGCAGTGAAATCGGGACAAGGGGATCCTATAATTCACCCCTCCACTTT. Amino acids: CASSEIGTRGSYNSPLHF.